The next 13 T cell receptor beta chains were all read from a single sample in a study of T cell repertoires in cytomegalovirus infection. MiXCR, applied by TCRdb to the reads, yields one record per CDR3 protein. The data hold fewer than 900,000 distinct CDR3 sequences, with roughly 29% observed a single time. No antigen has been assigned to these receptors. Specimen: cultured CD8+ T cells from PBMCs, collected from culture after CMV antigen stimulation. Receptors were obtained from a human donor in good health (CMV status not recorded). Some clones in this sample may be carry-over from other donors' samples.

A few counts support this clonotype. V is TRBV7-2 and J is TRBJ2-7, with TRBD1 matching 7 bases. V gave up 2 bases and J gave up 5 bases; unmatched junction bases: 12. In germline, CDR1 is SGHTA, CDR2 FQGNSA. This CDR3 is 16 amino acids long. The CDR3 reads CASSLSWQGVSHEQYV. For the CDR3, the DNA is TGTGCCAGCAGCTTAAGTTGGCAGGGGGTTTCCCACGAGCAGTACGTC.

This clonotype has a handful of counts. V gene TRBV6-2 or TRBV6-3 combines with J gene TRBJ1-6, with D tentatively TRBD1 (6 bases). CDR1 and CDR2 from the germline V gene are MNHEY and SVGEGT. The CDR3 runs to 15 residues. Trimming left V 2 bases short and J 7 bases short, with 12 bases between. The CDR3 DNA reads TGTGCCAGCAGTTACCCGGGACATGGAAATTCACCCCTCCACTTT. Protein sequence: CASSYPGHGNSPLHF.

This clonotype was counted between two and nine times. The chain carries TRBV19 and TRBJ2-1, with D unresolved. V was cut by 1 base and J by 7 bases, with 14 bases left in between. The length of the CDR3 is 15 residues. Germline CDR1 reads LNHDA; CDR2 reads SQIVND (reference sequence). The CDR3 coding sequence is TGTGCCAGTAGTATAGGACGGGCAATCTGGAATGAGCAGTTCTTC. Amino acids: CASSIGRAIWNEQFF.

The CDR3 region has the DNA TGTGCTAGTGGTTTGGCACATTCACCCCTCCACTTT. It yields the protein CASGLAHSPLHF. The rearrangement joins TRBV12-5 to TRBJ1-6; D remains ambiguous. Germline CDR1 reads LGHNT; CDR2 reads FRNRAP. V dropped 1 base and J dropped 8 bases, with 3 bases sitting between them. The CDR3 consists of 12 residues.

This clonotype appeared many times. The V and J genes are TRBV7-2 and TRBJ2-1; D gene unclear. The germline V and J ends were trimmed by 1 base and 8 bases, with 18 bases remaining between them. This CDR3 has 16 amino acids. Germline V lookup: CDR1 SGHTA, CDR2 FQGNSA. The CDR3 reads CASSLGPGYASDEQFF. CDR3 DNA: TGTGCCAGCAGCTTAGGGCCAGGTTACGCTTCGGATGAGCAGTTCTTC.

This clonotype was observed a few times. This chain joins TRBV27 and TRBJ1-2; D perhaps matches TRBD1 (5 bases). CDR3 length equals 14 residues. The germline V gene has CDR1 MNHEY and CDR2 SMNVEV (reference sequence). V was trimmed by 0 bases and J by 7 bases, leaving 12 bases between them. The CDR3 protein is CASSLSIGDRGYTF. CDR3 in DNA: TGTGCCAGCAGTTTATCGATAGGGGATCGTGGCTACACCTTC.

This clonotype occurred many times. V is TRBV27 and J is TRBJ1-2; TRBD1 agrees at 8 bases. CDR3 length: 14 residues. Germline CDR1 MNHEY, CDR2 SMNVEV (reference sequence). J was trimmed by 4 bases and V by 5 bases; bases with no gene match: 6. In DNA, the CDR3 is TGTGCCAGCAGTCCCACCGGGACAGGCTATGGCTACACCTTC. Translated, it gives CASSPTGTGYGYTF.

This clonotype was detected ten times or more. The chain links TRBV19 to TRBJ2-2; possible D gene TRBD1, 6 bases. Trimming shortened V by 5 bases and J by 1 base, and 11 bases separated the two germline ends. Germline V gene sequence: CDR1 LNHDA, CDR2 SQIVND (reference sequence). CDR3 length equals 15 residues. The CDR3 DNA reads as TGTGCCAGTAGTGCAGGGGTCAGGAACACCGGGGAGCTGTTTTTT. It specifies CASSAGVRNTGELFF.

This clonotype was seen a few times. The chain recombines TRBV27 with TRBJ2-1; D is undetermined. Germline CDR1 reads MNHEY; CDR2 reads SMNVEV (reference sequence). The CDR3 is 13 residues long. Trimming took 5 bases from V and 8 from J, leaving 13 bases between them. Here the CDR3 reads CASSPRPQDEQFF. Written as DNA, the CDR3 is TGTGCCAGCAGTCCCCGACCCCAGGATGAGCAGTTCTTC.

The rearrangement joins TRBV11-1 to TRBJ2-4, with D perhaps being TRBD1 or TRBD2 (6 bases each). The germline V gene has CDR1 SGHAT and CDR2 FQDESV (reference sequence). Trimming left V 1 base short and J 4 bases short, with 17 bases between. CDR3 size: 17 residues. The CDR3 bases are TGTGCCAGCAGCTTAGACCCCTGGAGGGGGGAGAAAAACATTCAGTACTTC. Translation: CASSLDPWRGEKNIQYF.

This clonotype has ten or more counts. The CDR3 is CASSLQGDEQFF. The CDR3 region has the DNA TGTGCCAGCAGCCTACAGGGGGATGAGCAGTTCTTC. The V and J genes are TRBV7-9 and TRBJ2-1, with TRBD1 matching over 8 bases. This CDR3 is built from 12 residues. V was clipped by 5 bases and J by 8 bases; unmatched bases: 2. CDR1 is SEHNR, CDR2 FQNEAQ, per germline (reference sequence). Together with reference TRBV7-9 and TRBJ2-1, the CDR3 gives the full variable domain: DTGVSQNPRHKITKRGQNVTFRCDPISEHNRLYWYRQTLGQGPEFLTYFQNEAQLEKSRLLSDRFSAERPKGSFSTLEIQRTEQGDSAMYLCASSLQGDEQFFGPGTRLTVL.

There are a few counts of this clonotype. The chain couples TRBV12-3 or TRBV12-4 to TRBJ1-2; 11 bases are a match to TRBD1. The CDR3 is 14 residues long. With V trimmed by 5 bases and J by 7 bases, 6 bases remained unmatched. CDR3 residues: CASSEGQGAVGYTF. CDR3 nucleotide sequence: TGTGCCAGCAGTGAAGGACAGGGGGCGGTTGGCTACACCTTC.

A few counts support this clonotype. The chain carries TRBV7-9 and TRBJ1-1; 10 bases fit TRBD1. Trimming cost V 4 bases and J 3 bases; bases outside gene matches: 8. CDR1 and CDR2 (germline): SEHNR, FQNEAQ (reference sequence). The CDR3 is 16 amino acids. The DNA for the CDR3 is TGTGCCAGCAGCTCGATCCCGGGGACAGGGGACACTGAAGCTTTCTTT. Its translation: CASSSIPGTGDTEAFF.